This section outlines one TCR beta chain sequence together with its context. The target antigen is unknown. The protocol was immunoSEQ multiplex PCR, while the TCRdb copy is restricted to in-frame clones and leaves out a portion. The profile shows some 29,000 clones, approximately 78% of them singletons. This sample was taken from a study of regulatory dendritic cells for organ transplantation. Study observations and caveats: Between individuals, the alloreactive memory CD8+ T cell pool differed considerably. Mature dendritic cells appeared to drive more memory CD8+ clonal expansion than regulatory ones.

FACS sorted CD4+ or CD8+ T cells into CD45RA+ naive and CD45RO+ memory. The V and J ends lost 0 bases and 1 base respectively, with 10 bases between them. CDR1 MNHNS and CDR2 SASEGT come from the germline V gene. The CDR3 sequence is 16 residues long. Sequencing was done on a sample of naive CD4+ T cells from blood. Specified subset: CD45RA+ naive T cells. The chain links TRBV6-1 to TRBJ1-3; maybe TRBD1 (5 bases). This clonotype originated in a human donor in good health. The CDR3 coding sequence is TGTGCCAGCAGTGAAGCGCCAGGGCCGTCTGGAAACACCATATATTTT. Translation: CASSEAPGPSGNTIYF.